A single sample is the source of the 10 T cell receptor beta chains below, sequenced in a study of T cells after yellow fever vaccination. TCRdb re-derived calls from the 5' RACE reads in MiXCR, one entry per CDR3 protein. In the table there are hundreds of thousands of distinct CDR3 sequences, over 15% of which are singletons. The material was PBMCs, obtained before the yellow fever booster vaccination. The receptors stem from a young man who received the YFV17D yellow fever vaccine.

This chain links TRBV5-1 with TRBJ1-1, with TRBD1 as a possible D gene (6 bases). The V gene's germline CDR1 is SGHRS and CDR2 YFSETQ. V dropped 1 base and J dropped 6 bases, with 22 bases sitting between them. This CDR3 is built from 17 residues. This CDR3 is CASSLRIQNQGFPEAFF. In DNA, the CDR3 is TGCGCCAGCAGCTTGCGGATTCAGAATCAGGGGTTCCCTGAAGCTTTCTTT.

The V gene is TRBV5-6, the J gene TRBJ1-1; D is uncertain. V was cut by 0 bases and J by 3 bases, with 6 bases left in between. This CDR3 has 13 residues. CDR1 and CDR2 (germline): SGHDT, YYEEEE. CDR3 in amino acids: CASSLGGHTEAFF. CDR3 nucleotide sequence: TGTGCCAGCAGCTTGGGCGGCCACACTGAAGCTTTCTTT.

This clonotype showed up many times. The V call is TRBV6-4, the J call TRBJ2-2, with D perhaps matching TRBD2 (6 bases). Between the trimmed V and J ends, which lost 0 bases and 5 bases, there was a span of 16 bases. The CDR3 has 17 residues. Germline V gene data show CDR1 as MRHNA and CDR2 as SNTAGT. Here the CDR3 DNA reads TGTGCCAGCAGTGACTCGATTCCAGGGACTGGGACCGGGGAGCTGTTTTTT. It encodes CASSDSIPGTGTGELFF.

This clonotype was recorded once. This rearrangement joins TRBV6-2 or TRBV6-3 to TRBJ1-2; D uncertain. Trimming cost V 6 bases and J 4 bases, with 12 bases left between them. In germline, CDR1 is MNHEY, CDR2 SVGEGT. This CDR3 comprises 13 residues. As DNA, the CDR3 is TGTGCCAGCAGGCCGGACGCCAGCTATGGCTACACCTTC. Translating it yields CASRPDASYGYTF.

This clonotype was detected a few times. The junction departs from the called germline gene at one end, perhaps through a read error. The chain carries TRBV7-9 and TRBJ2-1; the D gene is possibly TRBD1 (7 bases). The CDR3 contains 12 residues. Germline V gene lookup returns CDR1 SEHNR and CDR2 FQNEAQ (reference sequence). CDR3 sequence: CASSSTRGPGDF. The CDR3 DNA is TGTGCCAGCAGCTCCACAAGGGGGCCGGGGGACTTC.

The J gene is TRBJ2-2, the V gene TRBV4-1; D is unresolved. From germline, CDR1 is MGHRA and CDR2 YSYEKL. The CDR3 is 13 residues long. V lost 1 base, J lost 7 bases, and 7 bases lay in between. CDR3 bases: TGCGCCAGCAGCCAAGCCCCCGTCGGGGAGCTGTTTTTT. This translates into CASSQAPVGELFF.

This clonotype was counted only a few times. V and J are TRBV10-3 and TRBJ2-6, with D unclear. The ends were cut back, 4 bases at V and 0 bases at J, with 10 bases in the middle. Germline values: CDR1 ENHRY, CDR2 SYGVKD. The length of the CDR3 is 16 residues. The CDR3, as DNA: TGTGCCATCAGTGGTACCGCAGGCTCTGGGGCCAACGTCCTGACTTTC. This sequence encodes CAISGTAGSGANVLTF.

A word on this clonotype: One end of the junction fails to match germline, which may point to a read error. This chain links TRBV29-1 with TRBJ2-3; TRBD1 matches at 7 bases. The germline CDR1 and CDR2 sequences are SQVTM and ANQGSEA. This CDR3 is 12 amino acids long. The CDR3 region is CSVDRGTVTQYF. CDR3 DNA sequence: TGCAGCGTTGACAGGGGGACAGTTACGCAGTATTTT.

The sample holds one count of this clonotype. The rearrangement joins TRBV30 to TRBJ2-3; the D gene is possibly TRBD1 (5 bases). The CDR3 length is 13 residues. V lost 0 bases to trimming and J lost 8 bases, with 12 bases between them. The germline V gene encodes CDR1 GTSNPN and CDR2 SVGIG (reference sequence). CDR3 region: CAWSVRGGGTQYF. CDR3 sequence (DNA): TGTGCCTGGAGTGTAAGGGGCGGTGGTACGCAGTATTTT.

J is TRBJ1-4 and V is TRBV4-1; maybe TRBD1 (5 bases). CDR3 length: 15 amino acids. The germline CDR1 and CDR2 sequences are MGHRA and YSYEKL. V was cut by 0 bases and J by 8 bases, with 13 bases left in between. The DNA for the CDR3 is TGCGCCAGCAGCCAAGATTCGGGGGAGAACGAAAAACTGTTTTTT. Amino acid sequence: CASSQDSGENEKLFF.